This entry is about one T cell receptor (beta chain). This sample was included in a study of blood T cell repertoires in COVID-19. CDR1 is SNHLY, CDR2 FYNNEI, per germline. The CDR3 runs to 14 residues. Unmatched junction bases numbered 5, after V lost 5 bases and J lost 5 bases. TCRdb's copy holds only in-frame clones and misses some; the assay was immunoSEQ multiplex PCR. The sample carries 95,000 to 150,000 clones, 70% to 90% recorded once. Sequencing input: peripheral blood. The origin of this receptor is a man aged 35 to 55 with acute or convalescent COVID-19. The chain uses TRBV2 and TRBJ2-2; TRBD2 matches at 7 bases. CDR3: CASSWMGGTGELFF. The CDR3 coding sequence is TGTGCCAGCAGTTGGATGGGAGGGACCGGGGAGCTGTTTTTT. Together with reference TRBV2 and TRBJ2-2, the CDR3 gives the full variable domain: EPEVTQTPSHQVTQMGQEVILRCVPISNHLYFYWYRQILGQKVEFLVSFYNNEISEKSEIFDDQFSVERPDGSNFTLKIRSTKLEDSAMYFCASSWMGGTGELFFGEGSRLTVL.